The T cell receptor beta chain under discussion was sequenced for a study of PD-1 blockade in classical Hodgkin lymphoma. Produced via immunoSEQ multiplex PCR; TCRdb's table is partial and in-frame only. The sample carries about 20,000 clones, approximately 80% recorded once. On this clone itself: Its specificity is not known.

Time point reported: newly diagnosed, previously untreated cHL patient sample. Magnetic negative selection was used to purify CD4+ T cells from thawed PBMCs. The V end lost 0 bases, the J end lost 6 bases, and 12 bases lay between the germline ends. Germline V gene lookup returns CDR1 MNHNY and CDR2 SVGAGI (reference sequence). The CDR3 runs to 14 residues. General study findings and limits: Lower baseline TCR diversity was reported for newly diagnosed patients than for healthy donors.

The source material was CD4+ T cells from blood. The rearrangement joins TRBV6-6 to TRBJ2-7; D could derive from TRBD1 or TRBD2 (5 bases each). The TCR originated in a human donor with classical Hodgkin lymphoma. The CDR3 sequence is CASSYSNPGGEQYF. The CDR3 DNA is TGTGCCAGCAGTTACTCGAATCCTGGGGGCGAGCAGTACTTC.